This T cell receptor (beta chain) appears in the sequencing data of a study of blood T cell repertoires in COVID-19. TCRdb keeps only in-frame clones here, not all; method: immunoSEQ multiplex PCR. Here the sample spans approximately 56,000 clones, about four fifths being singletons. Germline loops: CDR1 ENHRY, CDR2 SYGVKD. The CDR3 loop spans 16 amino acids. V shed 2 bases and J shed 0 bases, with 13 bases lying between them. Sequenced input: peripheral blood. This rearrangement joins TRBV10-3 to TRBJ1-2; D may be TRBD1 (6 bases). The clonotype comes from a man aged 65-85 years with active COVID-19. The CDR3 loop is CAISETYRAANYGYTF. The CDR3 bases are TGTGCCATCAGTGAGACCTACAGGGCAGCTAACTATGGCTACACCTTC.